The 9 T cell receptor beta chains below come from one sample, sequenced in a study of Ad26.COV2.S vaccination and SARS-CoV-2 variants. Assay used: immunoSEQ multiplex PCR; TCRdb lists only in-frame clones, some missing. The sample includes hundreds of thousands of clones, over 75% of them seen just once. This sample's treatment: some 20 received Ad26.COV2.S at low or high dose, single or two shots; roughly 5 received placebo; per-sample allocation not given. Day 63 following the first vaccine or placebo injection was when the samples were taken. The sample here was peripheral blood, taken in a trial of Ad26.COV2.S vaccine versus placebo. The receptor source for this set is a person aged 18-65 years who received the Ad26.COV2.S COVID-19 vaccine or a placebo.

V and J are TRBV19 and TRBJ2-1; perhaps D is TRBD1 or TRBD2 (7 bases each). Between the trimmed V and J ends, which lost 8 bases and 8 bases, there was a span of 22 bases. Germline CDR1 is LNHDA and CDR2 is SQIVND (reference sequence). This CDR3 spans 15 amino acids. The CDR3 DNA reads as TGTGCCAGTCTCGGGGAGGCAGGGGGGGTTTATGAGCAGTTCTTC. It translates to CASLGEAGGVYEQFF. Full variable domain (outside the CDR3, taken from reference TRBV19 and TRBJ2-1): DGGITQSPKYLFRKEGQNVTLSCEQNLNHDAMYWYRQDPGQGLRLIYYSQIVNDFQKGDIAEGYSVSREKKESFPLTVTSAQKNPTAFYLCASLGEAGGVYEQFFGPGTRLTVL.

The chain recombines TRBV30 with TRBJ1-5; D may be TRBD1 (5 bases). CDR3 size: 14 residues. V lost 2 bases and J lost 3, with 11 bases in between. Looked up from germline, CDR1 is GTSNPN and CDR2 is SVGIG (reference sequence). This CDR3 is CAWSPGSLNQPQHF. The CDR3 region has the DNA TGTGCCTGGAGTCCAGGGAGCCTCAATCAGCCCCAGCATTTT.

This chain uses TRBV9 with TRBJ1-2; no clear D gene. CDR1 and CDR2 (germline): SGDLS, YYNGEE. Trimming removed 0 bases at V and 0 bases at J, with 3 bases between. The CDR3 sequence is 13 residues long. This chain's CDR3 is CASSVAPNYGYTF. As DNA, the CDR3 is TGTGCCAGCAGCGTAGCCCCTAACTATGGCTACACCTTC.

The CDR3 protein is CASSLLGILTNEKLFF. Here the CDR3 DNA reads TGTGCCAGCAGCTTATTGGGGATACTAACTAATGAAAAACTGTTTTTT. The V gene is TRBV7-2, the J gene TRBJ1-4; no clear D. Germline V gene lookup returns CDR1 SGHTA and CDR2 FQGNSA. The CDR3 is made up of 16 amino acids. Trimming shortened V by 2 bases and J by 1 base, and 11 bases separated the two germline ends.

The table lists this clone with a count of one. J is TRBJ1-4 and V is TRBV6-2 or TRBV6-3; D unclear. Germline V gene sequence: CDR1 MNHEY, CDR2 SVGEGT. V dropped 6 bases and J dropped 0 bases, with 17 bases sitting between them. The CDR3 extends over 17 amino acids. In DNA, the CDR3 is TGTGCCAGCAGCCCTACATGGGCCCAAGCAACTAATGAAAAACTGTTTTTT. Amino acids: CASSPTWAQATNEKLFF.

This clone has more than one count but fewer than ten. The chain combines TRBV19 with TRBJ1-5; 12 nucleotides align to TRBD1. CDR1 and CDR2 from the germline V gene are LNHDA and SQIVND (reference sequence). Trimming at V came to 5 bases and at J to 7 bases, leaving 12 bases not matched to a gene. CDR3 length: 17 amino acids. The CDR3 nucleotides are TGTGCCAGTAGTTTATCCGGGACAGGGGGCGCGAGGCAGCCCCAGCATTTT. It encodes CASSLSGTGGARQPQHF.

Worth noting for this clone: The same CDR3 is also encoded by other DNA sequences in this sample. The CDR3 reads CASSLQETQYF. The CDR3, as DNA: TGTGCCAGCAGCCTTCAAGAGACCCAGTACTTC. This chain uses TRBV7-2 with TRBJ2-5; D not certain. There are 11 residues in the CDR3. V lost 5 bases and J lost 2, with 3 bases in between. From germline, CDR1 is SGHTA and CDR2 FQGNSA. Combining the CDR3 with reference TRBV7-2 and TRBJ2-5 gives the whole variable domain GAGVSQSPSNKVTEKGKDVELRCDPISGHTALYWYRQSLGQGLEFLIYFQGNSAPDKSGLPSDRFSAERTGGSVSTLTIQRTQQEDSAVYLCASSLQETQYFGPGTRLLVL.

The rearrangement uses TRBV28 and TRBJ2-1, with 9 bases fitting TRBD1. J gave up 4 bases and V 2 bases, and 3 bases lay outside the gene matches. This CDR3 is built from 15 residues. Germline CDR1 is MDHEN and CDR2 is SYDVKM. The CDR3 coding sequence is TGTGCCAGCAGTTTAGACAGGGGGGGATACAATGAGCAGTTCTTC. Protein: CASSLDRGGYNEQFF.

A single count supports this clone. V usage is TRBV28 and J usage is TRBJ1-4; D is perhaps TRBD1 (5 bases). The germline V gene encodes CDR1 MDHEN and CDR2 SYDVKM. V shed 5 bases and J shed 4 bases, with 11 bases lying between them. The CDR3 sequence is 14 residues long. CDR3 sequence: CASSDQGNNEKLFF. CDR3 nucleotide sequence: TGTGCCAGCAGTGATCAGGGAAATAATGAAAAACTGTTTTTT.